These 23 T cell receptor beta chains were sequenced from one sample in a study of human T cells and chemical hapten exposure. Using its own MiXCR run on the RACE reads, TCRdb lists one record per CDR3 protein. This table has 350,000 to 450,000 distinct CDR3 sequences, roughly 5% appearing once. Indicated time point: pre-sensitization, week 0. Specified treatment: therapeutic diphenylcyclopropenone sensitization with weekly scalp DPC. The input for sequencing was whole blood, taken in connection with sensitization to the hapten diphenylcyclopropenone (DPC). The receptors here all came from a woman between 50 and 59 years old with alopecia areata. Some clones in this sample may be carry-over from other donors' samples.

This clonotype was recorded many times. V gene TRBV28 combines with J gene TRBJ2-1; weak D call: TRBD1 (5 bases). This CDR3 region has 13 residues. V shed 2 bases and J shed 9 bases, with 11 bases lying between them. CDR1 and CDR2 from the germline V gene are MDHEN and SYDVKM. The CDR3 loop reads CASSLDRLGEQFF. The CDR3 nucleotides are TGTGCCAGCAGTTTAGACAGATTGGGTGAGCAGTTCTTC.

At least ten counts were recorded for this clonotype. The gene calls are TRBV4-1 and TRBJ2-2; 11 nucleotides align to TRBD2. CDR1 and CDR2 (germline): MGHRA, YSYEKL. V gave up 0 bases and J gave up 8 bases; unmatched junction bases: 8. The CDR3 is made up of 17 amino acids. The CDR3 DNA sequence: TGCGCCAGCAGCCAAGAAGGGGCTAGCGGGGGGAAGGGGGAGCTGTTTTTT. It translates to CASSQEGASGGKGELFF.

The J gene is TRBJ2-1, the V gene TRBV27, with D possibly TRBD1 on 6 matching bases. CDR3 length: 14 residues. Germline-derived CDR1 and CDR2 are MNHEY and SMNVEV (reference sequence). V lost 4 bases, J lost 6 bases, and 13 bases lay in between. DNA for the CDR3: TGTGCCAGCAGTTCAACAGGGTTAGGCAATGAGCAGTTCTTC. Translating it yields CASSSTGLGNEQFF.

The table lists this clonotype with a few counts. V and J are TRBV29-1 and TRBJ1-1; no firm D call. Trimming removed 0 bases from V and 11 bases from J, with 10 bases in between. The CDR3 consists of 11 residues. Germline CDR1 SQVTM, CDR2 ANQGSEA. CDR3 sequence: CSVEEWGDAFF. In DNA form, the CDR3 reads TGCAGCGTTGAAGAGTGGGGAGACGCTTTCTTT.

This clonotype was observed many times. The V gene is TRBV12-3 or TRBV12-4, the J gene TRBJ2-5; TRBD1 is a possible D gene (6 bases). Trimming cost V 5 bases and J 4 bases, with 17 bases left between them. The CDR3 spans 15 residues. CDR3 nucleotides: TGTGCCAGCAGTGACTCAGGGGACCCGCGAGAGACCCAGTACTTC. Translation: CASSDSGDPRETQYF.

This clonotype was seen more than once but under ten times. The V gene is TRBV12-5, the J gene TRBJ2-3; no definite D call. Germline V gene data show CDR1 as LGHNT and CDR2 as FRNRAP. This CDR3 comprises 15 residues. V lost 7 bases, J lost 2 bases, and 16 bases lay in between. The CDR3 DNA reads TGTGCTAGTGTCGCCCCCCAACAGACCACAGATACGCAGTATTTT. Translation: CASVAPQQTTDTQYF.

This clonotype occurred many times. This chain connects TRBV6-5 to TRBJ1-4; weak D call: TRBD1 (6 bases). The CDR3 spans 14 residues. Germline values: CDR1 MNHEY, CDR2 SVGAGI. Trimming shortened V by 4 bases and J by 14 bases, and 20 bases separated the two germline ends. CDR3 sequence reads: CASSSFLGAQYLFF. CDR3 sequence (DNA): TGTGCCAGCAGTTCCTTTCTGGGGGCTCAATACCTGTTTTTT.

This clonotype was seen many times. This chain links TRBV27 with TRBJ2-1; 11 nucleotides match TRBD1. CDR1 is MNHEY and CDR2 is SMNVEV in the germline V gene (reference sequence). The CDR3 is 14 residues long. V was clipped by 4 bases and J by 8 bases; unmatched bases: 4. The CDR3 sequence is CASSSDRGHHEQFF. In DNA form, the CDR3 reads TGTGCCAGCAGTTCGGACAGGGGGCATCATGAGCAGTTCTTC.

This clonotype was detected ten times or more. The DNA of the CDR3 is TGTGCCAGCAGCCGCAATTCCGGGACTACCAATCCATACGAGCAGTACTTC. Its protein product is CASSRNSGTTNPYEQYF. The chain combines TRBV4-2 with TRBJ2-7, with 7 bases fitting TRBD2. In germline, CDR1 is LGHNA, CDR2 YNFKEQ. The CDR3 spans 17 residues. Trimming removed 4 bases from V and 4 bases from J; junction bases left unmatched: 16.

This clonotype was recorded at least ten times. The chain has TRBV4-3 and TRBJ1-1, with 8 bases fitting TRBD1. Germline assignment: CDR1 LGHNA and CDR2 YSLEER. This CDR3 spans 15 amino acids. J gave up 4 bases and V 0 bases, and 4 bases lay outside the gene matches. This CDR3 is CASSQEWTGSTEAFF. For the CDR3, the DNA is TGCGCCAGCAGCCAAGAGTGGACAGGGAGCACTGAAGCTTTCTTT.

This chain joins TRBV5-1 and TRBJ2-5, with 8 bases identical to TRBD1. The CDR3 spans 14 residues. In germline, CDR1 is SGHRS, CDR2 YFSETQ. J lost 5 bases, V lost 2 bases, and 5 bases had no gene match. CDR3 coding DNA: TGCGCCAGCAGCTTCCGACAGGGGAGTGAGACCCAGTACTTC. Encoded protein: CASSFRQGSETQYF.

Many counts were recorded for this clonotype. The gene calls are TRBV10-3 and TRBJ1-1; weak D call: TRBD1 (6 bases). The CDR3 covers 14 residues. The germline gives CDR1 ENHRY, CDR2 SYGVKD. The V and J ends lost 3 bases and 0 bases respectively, with 8 bases between them. CDR3 sequence reads: CAISEGQMNTEAFF. The CDR3 nucleotides are TGTGCCATCAGTGAAGGACAGATGAACACTGAAGCTTTCTTT.

The chain recombines TRBV20-1 with TRBJ1-1; D is perhaps TRBD1 (5 bases). Germline V gives CDR1 DFQATT, CDR2 SNEGSKA (reference sequence). The CDR3 is 15 amino acids. Trimming removed 0 bases from V and 1 base from J, with 12 bases in between. The CDR3 DNA sequence: TGCAGTGCTAGAGATTCAGGTAGGGGGAACACTGAAGCTTTCTTT. Protein: CSARDSGRGNTEAFF.

There are many counts of this clonotype. This chain links TRBV12-3 or TRBV12-4 with TRBJ2-7; TRBD1 aligns across 10 bases. V was clipped by 5 bases and J by 5 bases; unmatched bases: 6. The CDR3 has 14 residues. This CDR3 is CASSPGQGINEQYF. As DNA, the CDR3 is TGTGCCAGCAGTCCGGGACAGGGGATCAACGAGCAGTACTTC.

In this sample, this clonotype turned up many times. The V gene is TRBV5-1, the J gene TRBJ2-7; D gene unclear. This CDR3 has 12 residues. V gave up 2 bases and J gave up 4 bases, with 7 bases separating them. Germline V lookup: CDR1 SGHRS, CDR2 YFSETQ. CDR3 loop: CASSFPGYEQYF. The DNA of the CDR3 is TGCGCCAGCAGCTTCCCCGGGTACGAGCAGTACTTC.

The V gene is TRBV18, the J gene TRBJ1-5, with 10 positions matching TRBD1. This CDR3 region has 17 residues. V was pared by 9 bases and J by 2 bases, with 13 bases of the junction left unmatched. CDR1 and CDR2 (germline): KGHSH, LQKENI. Here the CDR3 reads CARGTGAETAGNQPQHF. CDR3 coding DNA: TGTGCCAGGGGGACAGGGGCAGAGACGGCGGGCAATCAGCCCCAGCATTTT.

This clonotype was detected ten times or more. V is TRBV12-3 or TRBV12-4 and J is TRBJ2-2; D gene uncertain. Trimming pared 1 base from V and 3 bases from J, leaving 6 bases between. The CDR3 has 14 residues. CDR3 DNA: TGTGCCAGCAGTTTAGATGGGCACACCGGGGAGCTGTTTTTT. Its protein product is CASSLDGHTGELFF.

This clonotype was observed a handful of times. DNA for the CDR3: TGTGCCAGCAGCCCCACTCCTGAGGGTCTTGGGAACTATGGCTACACCTTC. Its translation: CASSPTPEGLGNYGYTF. The chain uses TRBV12-3 or TRBV12-4 and TRBJ1-2; no reliable D call. V was clipped by 6 bases and J by 2 bases, with 22 bases between them. This CDR3 is built from 17 residues.

This clonotype was seen only a few times. V and J are TRBV28 and TRBJ1-5; 9 bases agree with TRBD1. Germline V gene data show CDR1 as MDHEN and CDR2 as SYDVKM. The junction had 6 bases not matched to a gene; V was cut back by 6 bases and J by 9 bases. This CDR3 is 13 amino acids long. The CDR3 nucleotides read TGTGCCAGCAGACAGGGGGCGGTTTGGCCCCAGCATTTT. It yields the protein CASRQGAVWPQHF.

This clonotype was seen many times. The chain carries TRBV7-2 and TRBJ2-6; no clear D gene. Trimming shortened V by 5 bases and J by 4 bases, and 6 bases separated the two germline ends. The CDR3 contains 13 residues. CDR1 is SGHTA, CDR2 FQGNSA, per germline. CDR3 protein: CASSPAGANVLTF. The CDR3 DNA reads as TGTGCCAGCAGCCCGGCAGGGGCCAACGTCCTGACTTTC.

Note on this clonotype: This may stem from a read error, because a much larger clone lies one nucleotide away. The chain uses TRBV27 and TRBJ2-3; the match to TRBD2 covers 8 bases. Germline CDR1 is MNHEY and CDR2 is SMNVEV (reference sequence). The CDR3 totals 15 residues. CDR3 region: CARSWAGGGTDTQYF. For the CDR3, the DNA is TGTGCCAGAAGTTGGGCGGGAGGTGGCACAGATACGCAGTATTTT.

This clonotype was observed at least ten times. The chain combines TRBV2 with TRBJ2-3; D not resolved. V was trimmed by 2 bases and J by 3 bases, leaving 6 bases between them. The CDR3 has 13 residues. The V gene's germline CDR1 is SNHLY and CDR2 FYNNEI. CDR3 region: CASSEWLTDTQYF. CDR3 nucleotide sequence: TGTGCCAGCAGTGAATGGCTAACAGATACGCAGTATTTT.

This clonotype appeared a few times. The V call is TRBV20-1, the J call TRBJ1-5; D ambiguous. Trimming took 3 bases from V and 0 from J, leaving 9 bases between them. There are 14 residues in the CDR3. Germline assignment: CDR1 DFQATT and CDR2 SNEGSKA (reference sequence). The CDR3 nucleotides read TGCAGTGCTAGCCCCCAGAATAGCAATCAGCCCCAGCATTTT. Translated, it gives CSASPQNSNQPQHF.